Listed below are T cell receptor beta chains from one sample, sequenced in a study of monozygotic twins with inflammatory bowel disease. From the 5' RACE reads, TCRdb lists one entry per CDR3 protein and no DNA. The sample totals some 170,000 distinct CDR3 sequences; its top ten clones hold less than 7.5%. The specimen was blood. All receptors come from a human donor with ulcerative colitis or Crohn's disease, or a healthy co-twin of an affected twin (not recorded which). The CDR3 runs from the conserved cysteine through the conserved F or W.

j_gene,v_gene,CDR3aa
TRBJ2-3,TRBV12-3/TRBV12-4,CASSQLAGGYTDTQYF
TRBJ2-3,TRBV11-2,CASSHRGGHSSTDTQYF
TRBJ1-3,TRBV11-2,CASSQTLPTGGGGNTIYF
TRBJ1-1,TRBV3-1,CASSQDLRSEWNTEAFF
TRBJ2-3,TRBV7-2,CASSLAGRLPLGTDTQYF
TRBJ1-5,TRBV7-8,CASSLSRSNQPQHF
TRBJ2-4,TRBV5-1,CASSSLTGGSAKNIQYF
TRBJ1-4,TRBV5-1,CASSLGTGTATREKLFF
TRBJ1-3,TRBV12-3/TRBV12-4,CASAAPGNTIYF
TRBJ1-2,TRBV27,CASSHRTGANYGYTF
TRBJ1-1,TRBV12-3/TRBV12-4,CASSYRGLAEAFF
TRBJ2-2,TRBV29-1,CSASATPEPGELFF
TRBJ1-1,TRBV6-1,CASRVTGQGKMAEAFF
TRBJ1-2,TRBV27,CASSSSHGQRGYTF
TRBJ1-2,TRBV12-3/TRBV12-4,CASSLQVSHYGYTF
TRBJ2-7,TRBV29-1,CSVGKTFLEQYF
TRBJ2-7,TRBV4-1,CASSHRSNSAYEQYF
TRBJ1-2,TRBV29-1,CSVERSIEYGYTF
TRBJ1-4,TRBV5-1,CASSLQEFEGWEKLFF
TRBJ2-5,TRBV20-1,CSATAGGPGETQYF
TRBJ2-7,TRBV12-3/TRBV12-4,CASSTDGYEQYF
TRBJ1-5,TRBV6-2/TRBV6-3,CASSYFGQGGNQPQHF
TRBJ2-3,TRBV4-3,CASSQDRLAGTTDTQYF
TRBJ1-2,TRBV27,CASSLRGGYTF
TRBJ1-6,TRBV5-1,CASSLRQGGNSPLHF
TRBJ1-2,TRBV12-3/TRBV12-4,CASSWDRGNYGYTF
TRBJ1-2,TRBV12-3/TRBV12-4,CASSPPPGLEFYGYTF
TRBJ2-7,TRBV3-1,CASSPTGTEIAYEQYF
TRBJ2-5,TRBV11-2,CASSHIGTSGDQETQYF
TRBJ1-2,TRBV27,CASSLTGNNGYTF
TRBJ2-1,TRBV15,CATSREASRDRENNEQFF
TRBJ1-5,TRBV12-3/TRBV12-4,CASSFEQANLPQHF
TRBJ1-2,TRBV5-1,CASSGGQGAHGYTF
TRBJ2-7,TRBV10-3,CAISESGGRSTSEQYF
TRBJ2-7,TRBV15,CATSRALLTGGSDEQYF
TRBJ2-1,TRBV5-1,CASSLGQGLWTSGNNNEQFF
TRBJ2-7,TRBV14,CASSQHGSYEQYF
TRBJ1-6,TRBV3-1,CASSQVPTRSSSYNSPLHF
TRBJ1-3,TRBV7-6,CASSMGYGNTIYF
TRBJ2-2,TRBV7-2,CASSLDLTSGTTGELFF